This T cell receptor (beta chain) is drawn from a study of blood T cell repertoires in COVID-19. For the study at large: PBMCs, B-cell-depleted T cells, or T cells provided the cDNA or gDNA that made up the material.

Donors were grouped by their self-reported clinical history. Recovery among Cohort 3 donors was established by two negative PCRs, clearance, or symptom resolution. The table came from immunoSEQ multiplex PCR; TCRdb's copy has only in-frame clones and leaves some out. The sample contains roughly 200,000 clones, approximately 75% of which appear only once. V lost 10 bases and J lost 7, with 11 bases in between. The CDR3 runs to 11 residues. Per the germline V gene, CDR1 is MNHEY and CDR2 is SVGAGI. V and J are TRBV6-5 and TRBJ2-1, with a tentative D call TRBD2 (5 bases). This clonotype originated in a man aged 35-49 years who had recovered from COVID-19. Input material: PBMCs or T cells enriched from blood (not recorded which). This CDR3 is CATREGNEQFF. CDR3 nucleotides: TGTGCCACCCGCGAGGGAAATGAGCAGTTCTTC.